The entry below describes one TCR beta chain. The data were obtained in a study of blood T cell repertoires in COVID-19. Study as a whole: Some COVID-19 samples were acute and others convalescent; all came from the United States, Italy and Spain. The analysed material was cDNA or gDNA that came from T cells, B-cell-depleted T cells, or PBMCs.

How the authors handled the data: Reference gene primer amplification yielded estimated nucleated cell counts. Sequencing was performed with immunoSEQ multiplex PCR; in TCRdb, only in-frame clones are kept and a portion is missing. V and J calls and clone size are those listed in that table; D and trimming were worked out from the DNA. The sample has around 130,000 clones, approximately 84% seen once. This TCR derives from a woman aged 45 to 65 who had recovered from COVID-19. Sequencing input: peripheral blood.

This CDR3 reads CASSWGTGGSGTEAFF. The DNA of the CDR3 is TGTGCCAGCAGCTGGGGGACAGGGGGCTCGGGCACTGAAGCTTTCTTT. The chain couples TRBV5-6 to TRBJ1-1; 12 bases are a match to TRBD1. The CDR3 runs to 16 residues. CDR1 is SGHDT and CDR2 is YYEEEE in the germline V gene. Trimming cost V 3 bases and J 4 bases; bases outside gene matches: 7. Full variable domain (outside the CDR3, taken from reference TRBV5-6 and TRBJ1-1): DAGVTQSPTHLIKTRGQQVTLRCSPKSGHDTVSWYQQALGQGPQFIFQYYEEEERQRGNFPDRFSGHQFPNYSSELNVNALLLGDSALYLCASSWGTGGSGTEAFFGQGTRLTVV.